This TCR beta chain was identified during a study of response to subunit inactivated influenza vaccine (dated by TCRdb to the late 2010s). At the level of the whole study: The study used deep quantitative T cell receptor repertoire profiling to track responses to a trivalent subunit inactivated influenza vaccine. Results the study describes overall, beyond this receptor: The authors suggested that each seasonal influenza vaccination may recruit only a limited number of new T cells.

Libraries were prepared through RT-PCR. Sequencing took place on an Illumina HiSeq 2500. TCRdb trimmed public reads at Q25 via fastp, called clones via MiXCR and kept in-frame beta chains. CDR3 protein sequences are deduplicated, and each keeps its most common genes and DNA. The sample data list under 800,000 distinct CDR3 sequences, and about 14% of these were observed just once. In total, the top ten clones hold 5.5% to 7% of the sample. Trimming removed 7 bases from V and 3 bases from J, leaving 14 bases between the germline ends. Spanning cysteine to phenylalanine, the CDR3 consists of 14 amino acids. CDR3 DNA only is kept here, 42 bases in frame from base 1. This clonotype was found a few times. This receptor's antigen is unknown. No base qualities exist here, and no much larger clone lies one base off it.

In this chain, TRBV12-3 or TRBV12-4 is recombined with TRBJ2-3, with the D segment identity uncertain. The receptor was derived from a man in his fifties who received an inactivated influenza vaccine. Donor details come from another sample of the same person, matched by shared clones. The material was PBMCs from blood, obtained around 14 days before vaccination. The bases are TGTGCCAGCACCCAAACGCGTGGGACAGATACGCAGTATTTT. The resulting protein is CASTQTRGTDTQYF.